Following are 18 T cell receptor beta chains from one sample sequenced in a study of Graves' ophthalmopathy and Graves' hyperthyroidism (dated 2018 in TCRdb). Instrument on record: Illumina HiSeq 2000. TCR beta CDR3 regions were amplified from RNA transcripts for repertoire sequencing. A first-round RT-PCR used HTBI primers with the Qiagen OneStep RT-PCR kit, followed by a second-round multiplex PCR, size selection and purification. TCRdb reran the public reads through fastp at Q25 and MiXCR, keeping productive beta chains. Rows matching on CDR3 protein sequence are summarized as one entry with the most common DNA and genes. Recorded for this sample are 680,000 or so distinct CDR3 sequences; 22% of them occurred a single time. The ten top clones hold approximately 6.9% of the sample. The specimen sequenced was peripheral blood. The receptor set was obtained from a woman aged 18-29 years with stable Graves' hyperthyroidism. Some clones in this sample may be carry-over from other donors' samples. Donor details come from another sample of the same person, matched by shared clones.

This clonotype was counted at least ten times. This chain links TRBV15 with TRBJ1-2; unclear D gene. The germline CDR1 and CDR2 sequences are LNHNV and YYDKDF (reference sequence). The CDR3 loop spans 14 amino acids. Trimming removed 1 base at V and 2 bases at J, with 8 bases between. For the CDR3, the DNA is TGTGCCACCAGCAGAGTTGCAATAAACTATGGCTACACCTTC. Protein sequence: CATSRVAINYGYTF.

This chain uses TRBV12-3 or TRBV12-4 with TRBJ1-1; D is ambiguous. Trimming left V 5 bases short and J 5 bases short, with 15 bases between. The CDR3 has 14 residues. The CDR3, as DNA: TGTGCCAGCAGTCCCCGGGCCGTAGGAACTGAAGCTTTCTTT. Residues: CASSPRAVGTEAFF.

This clonotype was seen more than once but under ten times. The genes are TRBV6-1 and TRBJ2-7; 13 nucleotides match TRBD2. Germline assignment: CDR1 MNHNS and CDR2 SASEGT. The length of the CDR3 is 16 residues. J lost 6 bases, V lost 6 bases, and 11 bases had no gene match. CDR3 loop: CASRAGTSGTVGEQYF. In nucleotides, the CDR3 is TGTGCCAGCAGGGCCGGGACTAGCGGGACGGTAGGCGAGCAGTACTTC.

In this sample, this clonotype turned up many times. The chain recombines TRBV12-5 with TRBJ2-7, with D possibly TRBD1 on 5 matching bases. Trimming left V 6 bases short and J 3 bases short, with 9 bases between. The CDR3 is 12 amino acids. Germline loops: CDR1 LGHNT, CDR2 FRNRAP. CDR3 region: CASGQDIYEQYF. CDR3 sequence (DNA): TGTGCTAGTGGCCAGGACATCTACGAGCAGTACTTC.

V is TRBV12-3 or TRBV12-4 and J is TRBJ2-7, with D possibly matching TRBD1 (6 bases). V was cut by 6 bases and J by 3 bases, with 21 bases left in between. The CDR3 is 16 amino acids. The CDR3 bases are TGTGCCAGCAGCCCAGGCCATAGGGACACCAGCTACGAGCAGTACTTC. It encodes CASSPGHRDTSYEQYF.

This clonotype was counted at least ten times. V and J are TRBV9 and TRBJ2-7, with D perhaps matching TRBD1 or TRBD2 (5 bases each). Trimming left V 4 bases short and J 3 bases short, with 14 bases between. Germline-derived CDR1 and CDR2 are SGDLS and YYNGEE. The CDR3 length is 14 residues. As DNA, the CDR3 is TGTGCCAGCAGCACCGGGACGGGATACTACGAGCAGTACTTC. The encoded protein is CASSTGTGYYEQYF.

The rearrangement links TRBV11-3 to TRBJ2-5; TRBD1 might be the D (6 bases). The length of the CDR3 is 15 residues. Trimming took 4 bases from V and 9 from J, leaving 21 bases between them. Germline V gives CDR1 SGHNT, CDR2 YENEEA. In DNA, the CDR3 is TGTGCCAGCAGCTATCAATCGGGAACCCCAGGGGCCCAGTACTTC. Protein product: CASSYQSGTPGAQYF. Full variable domain (remainder filled in from reference TRBV11-3 and TRBJ2-5): EAGVVQSPRYKIIEKKQPVAFWCNPISGHNTLYWYLQNLGQGPELLIRYENEEAVDDSQLPKDRFSAERLKGVDSTLKIQPAELGDSAVYLCASSYQSGTPGAQYFGPGTRLLVL.

This clonotype was seen at least ten times. V and J are TRBV20-1 and TRBJ2-5; 12 nucleotides line up with TRBD2. The CDR3 runs to 15 residues. The germline V gene has CDR1 DFQATT and CDR2 SNEGSKA (reference sequence). V lost 3 bases and J lost 5; bases outside the gene matches: 7. The CDR3 DNA is TGCAGTGCTAGGGCCCTAGCGGGGGGGGAGGAGACCCAGTACTTC. Translating it yields CSARALAGGEETQYF.

In this sample, this clonotype turned up many times. J is TRBJ2-5 and V is TRBV29-1, with 9 bases matching TRBD1. This CDR3 has 13 amino acids. Germline V gene data show CDR1 as SQVTM and CDR2 as ANQGSEA. The V and J ends lost 7 bases and 5 bases, in that order; junction bases with no gene match: 8. CDR3 coding DNA: TGCAGCGGTCGGGACAGGGTGATGGAGACCCAGTACTTC. Translating gives CSGRDRVMETQYF.

The V and J genes are TRBV6-1 and TRBJ2-7, with no clear D. This CDR3 comprises 14 residues. CDR1 MNHNS and CDR2 SASEGT come from the germline V gene. The V and J ends lost 6 bases and 5 bases respectively, with 17 bases between them. The CDR3: CASSIGGSLNEQYF. In nucleotides, the CDR3 is TGTGCCAGCAGCATTGGCGGTTCCCTGAACGAGCAGTACTTC.

This clonotype occurred many times. The chain is built from TRBV9 and TRBJ1-1; the match to TRBD1 covers 8 bases. Germline loops: CDR1 SGDLS, CDR2 YYNGEE. This CDR3 has 15 residues. The junction had 5 bases not matched to a gene; V was cut back by 4 bases and J by 0 bases. The CDR3 sequence is CASSPNRGMNTEAFF. The DNA of the CDR3 is TGTGCCAGCAGCCCTAACAGGGGGATGAACACTGAAGCTTTCTTT. Full variable domain (rest looked up from reference TRBV9 and TRBJ1-1): DSGVTQTPKHLITATGQRVTLRCSPRSGDLSVYWYQQSLDQGLQFLIQYYNGEERAKGNILERFSAQQFPDLHSELNLSSLELGDSALYFCASSPNRGMNTEAFFGQGTRLTVV.

This clonotype came up many times. This chain links TRBV5-5 with TRBJ1-1; the D gene is possibly TRBD1 (6 bases). Germline V CDR1 and CDR2: SGHKS, YYEKEE (reference sequence). V was shortened by 0 bases and J by 6 bases, with 12 bases between the two germline ends. CDR3 length: 14 residues. The DNA of the CDR3 is TGTGCCAGCAGCTTGGCAGTGGGGGCCCCTGAAGCTTTCTTT. It translates to CASSLAVGAPEAFF.

Concerning this clonotype itself: The junction departs from germline at one end; a sequencing error may be responsible. CDR3 sequence (DNA): TGTGCCAGTATGGACGTCTCCTACGGGCAGTACTTC. Protein: CASMDVSYGQYF. The chain recombines TRBV19 with TRBJ2-7, with D unresolved. Germline assignment: CDR1 LNHDA and CDR2 SQIVND (reference sequence). The CDR3 extends over 12 amino acids.

This clonotype has more than one count but fewer than ten. The chain combines TRBV11-1 with TRBJ2-2; D uncertain. The CDR3 consists of 17 residues. Germline V CDR1 and CDR2: SGHAT, FQDESV (reference sequence). The germline V and J ends were trimmed by 1 base and 0 bases, with 12 bases remaining between them. The CDR3 loop is CASSLGSISTNTGELFF. The CDR3, as DNA: TGTGCCAGCAGCTTAGGGTCCATCAGCACGAACACCGGGGAGCTGTTTTTT.

The chain combines TRBV20-1 with TRBJ1-2, with TRBD1 identical over 7 bases. This CDR3 has 11 amino acids. The trim removed 0 bases at V and 10 bases at J, leaving 2 bases unmatched. Germline V gene sequence: CDR1 DFQATT, CDR2 SNEGSKA (reference sequence). For the CDR3, the DNA is TGCAGTGCTAGAGAGACAGGGTACTACACCTTC. Its protein is CSARETGYYTF.

There are a few counts of this clonotype. The chain employs TRBV6-2 or TRBV6-3 and TRBJ2-2; D remains ambiguous. V lost 6 bases, J lost 4 bases, and 21 bases lay in between. The CDR3 totals 17 residues. Germline-derived CDR1 and CDR2 are MNHEY and SVGEGT. DNA for the CDR3: TGTGCCAGCAGGATAAGCAGCCTCCCTATAGGCACCGGGGAGCTGTTTTTT. Translating it yields CASRISSLPIGTGELFF.

The chain employs TRBV12-5 and TRBJ2-5; 12 nucleotides agree with TRBD2. This CDR3 has 16 residues. After removal of 1 base from V and 5 bases from J, the junction contained 5 bases not matched to a gene. Looked up from germline, CDR1 is LGHNT and CDR2 is FRNRAP. CDR3 region: CASGLASGRAGETQYF. The DNA of the CDR3 is TGTGCTAGTGGTTTGGCTAGCGGGAGGGCCGGCGAGACCCAGTACTTC.

V gene TRBV7-9 combines with J gene TRBJ2-7; 10 bases align to TRBD2. J lost 2 bases, V lost 5 bases, and 24 bases had no gene match. The V gene's germline CDR1 is SEHNR and CDR2 FQNEAQ (reference sequence). This CDR3 is 21 amino acids long. The CDR3 protein is CASSAISLPTSGEHSPYEQYF. The CDR3 DNA reads TGTGCCAGCAGCGCCATAAGCCTGCCTACTAGCGGGGAGCACTCCCCCTACGAGCAGTACTTC.